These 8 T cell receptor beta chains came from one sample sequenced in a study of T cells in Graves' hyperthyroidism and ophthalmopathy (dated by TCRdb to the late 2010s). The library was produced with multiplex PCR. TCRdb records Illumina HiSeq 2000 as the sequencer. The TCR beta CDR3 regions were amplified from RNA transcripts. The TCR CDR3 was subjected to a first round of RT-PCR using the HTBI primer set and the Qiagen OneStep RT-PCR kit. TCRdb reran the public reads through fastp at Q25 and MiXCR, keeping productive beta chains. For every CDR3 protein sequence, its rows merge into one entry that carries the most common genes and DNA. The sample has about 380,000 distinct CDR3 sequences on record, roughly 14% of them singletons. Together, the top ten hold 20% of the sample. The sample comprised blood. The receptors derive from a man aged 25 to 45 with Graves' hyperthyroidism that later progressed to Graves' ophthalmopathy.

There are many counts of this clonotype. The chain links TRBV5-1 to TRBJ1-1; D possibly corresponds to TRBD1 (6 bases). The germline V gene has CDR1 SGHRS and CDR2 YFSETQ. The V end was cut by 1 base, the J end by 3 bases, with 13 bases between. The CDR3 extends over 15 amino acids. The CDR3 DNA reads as TGCGCCAGCAGCTTGCTGGGGGCGAGGGACACTGAAGCTTTCTTT. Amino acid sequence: CASSLLGARDTEAFF.

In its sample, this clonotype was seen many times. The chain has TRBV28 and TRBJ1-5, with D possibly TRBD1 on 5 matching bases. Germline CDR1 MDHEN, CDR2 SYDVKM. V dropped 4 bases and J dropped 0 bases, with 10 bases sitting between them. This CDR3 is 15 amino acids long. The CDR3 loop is CASSYGTYSNQPQHF. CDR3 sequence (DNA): TGTGCCAGCAGTTACGGGACTTATAGCAATCAGCCCCAGCATTTT.

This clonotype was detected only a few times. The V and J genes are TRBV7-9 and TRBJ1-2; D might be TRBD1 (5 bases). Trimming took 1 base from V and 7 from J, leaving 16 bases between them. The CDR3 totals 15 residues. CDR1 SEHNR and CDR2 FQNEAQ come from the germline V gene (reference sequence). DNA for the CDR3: TGTGCCAGCAGCTTAGGCACAACTCCCGGGGGTGGCTACACCTTC. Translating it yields CASSLGTTPGGGYTF.

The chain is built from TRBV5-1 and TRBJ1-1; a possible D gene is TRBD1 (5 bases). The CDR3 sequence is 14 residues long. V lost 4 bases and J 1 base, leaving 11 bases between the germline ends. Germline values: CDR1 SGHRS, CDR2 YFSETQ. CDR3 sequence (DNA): TGCGCCAGCAGCCTTCAGGACACGAACACTGAAGCTTTCTTT. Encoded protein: CASSLQDTNTEAFF.

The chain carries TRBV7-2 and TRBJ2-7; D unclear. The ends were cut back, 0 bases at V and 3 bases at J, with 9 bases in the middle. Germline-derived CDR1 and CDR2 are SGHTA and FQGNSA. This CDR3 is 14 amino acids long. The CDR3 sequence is CASSLAPKVYEQYF. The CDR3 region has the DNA TGTGCCAGCAGCTTAGCCCCGAAAGTCTACGAGCAGTACTTC.

The CDR3 DNA is TGCGCCAGCAGCCAAGATCTCGCGGGGTTCACAGATACGCAGTATTTT. This encodes CASSQDLAGFTDTQYF. The J gene is TRBJ2-3, the V gene TRBV4-1; TRBD2 is a possible D gene (6 bases). CDR3 length: 16 residues. V was clipped by 0 bases and J by 2 bases, with 12 bases between them. CDR1 and CDR2 from the germline V gene are MGHRA and YSYEKL.

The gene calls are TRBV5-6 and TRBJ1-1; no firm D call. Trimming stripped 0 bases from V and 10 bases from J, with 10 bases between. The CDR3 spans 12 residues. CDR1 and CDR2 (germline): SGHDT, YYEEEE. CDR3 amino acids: CASSLGGAGAFF. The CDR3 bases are TGTGCCAGCAGCTTGGGGGGTGCTGGAGCTTTCTTT.

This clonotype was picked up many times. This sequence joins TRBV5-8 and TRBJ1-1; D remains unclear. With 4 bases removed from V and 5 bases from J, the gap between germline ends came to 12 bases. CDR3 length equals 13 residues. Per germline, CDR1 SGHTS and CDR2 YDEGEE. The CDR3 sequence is CASSPWVRTEAFF. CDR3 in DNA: TGTGCCAGCAGCCCCTGGGTGAGAACTGAAGCTTTCTTT. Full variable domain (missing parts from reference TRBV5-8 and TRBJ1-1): EAGVTQSPTHLIKTRGQQATLRCSPISGHTSVYWYQQALGLGLQFLLWYDEGEERNRGNFPPRFSGRQFPNYSSELNVNALELEDSALYLCASSPWVRTEAFFGQGTRLTVV.